This T cell receptor beta chain was profiled in a study of PD-L1 blockade in urothelial cancer. Libraries were prepared by immunoSEQ multiplex PCR; TCRdb keeps only in-frame clonotypes and omits some of them. The data show around 38,000 clones, with 80% to 90% seen just once and about 23% held by the top ten. The time point here: peripheral blood 6 weeks after treatment start. It was locally advanced or metastatic urothelial carcinoma that patients had. With 7 bases clipped from V and 2 bases from J, the junction kept 7 bases outside the gene matches. The CDR3 loop spans 13 amino acids. Germline V lookup: CDR1 GTSNPN, CDR2 SVGIG (reference sequence).

The source material was PBMCs, sampled around atezolizumab (anti-PD-L1) treatment. The receptor was derived from a man aged 55-75 years with urothelial cancer. The genes are TRBV30 and TRBJ2-7, with 8 bases matching TRBD1. Written as DNA, the CDR3 is TGTGCCTTAGGCCGGGACAGGCCCTACGAGCAGTACTTC. This encodes CALGRDRPYEQYF.